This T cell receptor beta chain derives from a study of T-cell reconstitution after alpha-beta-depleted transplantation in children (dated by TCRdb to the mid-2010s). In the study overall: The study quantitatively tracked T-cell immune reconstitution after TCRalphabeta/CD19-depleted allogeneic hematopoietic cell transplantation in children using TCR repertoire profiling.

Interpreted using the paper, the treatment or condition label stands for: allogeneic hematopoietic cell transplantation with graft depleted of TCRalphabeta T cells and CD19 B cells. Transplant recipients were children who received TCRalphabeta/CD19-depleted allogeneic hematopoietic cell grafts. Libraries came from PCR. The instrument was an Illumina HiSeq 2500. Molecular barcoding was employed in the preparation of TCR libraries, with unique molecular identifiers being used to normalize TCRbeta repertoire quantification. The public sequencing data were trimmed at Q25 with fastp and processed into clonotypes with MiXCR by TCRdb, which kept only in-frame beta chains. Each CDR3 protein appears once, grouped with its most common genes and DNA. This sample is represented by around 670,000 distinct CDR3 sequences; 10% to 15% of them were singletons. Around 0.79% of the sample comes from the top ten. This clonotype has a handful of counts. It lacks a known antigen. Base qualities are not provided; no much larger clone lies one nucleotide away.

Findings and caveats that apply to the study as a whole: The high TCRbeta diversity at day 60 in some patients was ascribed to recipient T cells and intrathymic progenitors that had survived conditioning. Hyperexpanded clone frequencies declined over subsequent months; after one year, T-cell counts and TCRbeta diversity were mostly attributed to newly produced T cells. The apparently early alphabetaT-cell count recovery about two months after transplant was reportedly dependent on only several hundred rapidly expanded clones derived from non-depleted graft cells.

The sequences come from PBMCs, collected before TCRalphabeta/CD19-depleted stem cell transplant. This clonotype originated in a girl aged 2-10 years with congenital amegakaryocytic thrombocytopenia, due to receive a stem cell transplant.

The nucleotide sequence reads TGTGCCAGTAGTATGTTTGGAAGCTCCTACAATGAGCAGTTCTTC. Translated, this is CASSMFGSSYNEQFF. The V and J genes are TRBV19 and TRBJ2-1; a confident D gene designation cannot be given. From the cysteine up to the phenylalanine, the CDR3 has a length of 15 residues. The entry retains the CDR3 DNA only, 45 bases that are in frame from base 1. V sheds 3 bases and J sheds 0 bases, leaving 9 bases between their ends. CDR1 and CDR2 are drawn from the germline V gene (reference sequence): LNHDA, SQIVND.